This TCR beta chain was captured in a study of Ad26.COV2.S vaccination and SARS-CoV-2 variants. The wider study: Ad26.COV2.S, an intramuscular injection, was given once or twice 56 days apart.

Method: immunoSEQ multiplex PCR; TCRdb's copy keeps in-frame clones and lacks some. The table shows more than 400,000 clones, with 90% occurring only once. Treatment here: about 20 received Ad26.COV2.S at low or high dose, single or two shots; several received placebo; per-sample allocation not given. Specimens were obtained on day 63 following the first vaccine or placebo injection. This adult donor, from Boston, was 18-55 years old. The sequencing used peripheral blood, collected in a trial of Ad26.COV2.S vaccine versus placebo. The sequence derives from a person between 18 and 60 years old who received the Ad26.COV2.S COVID-19 vaccine or a placebo.

CDR3 nucleotide sequence: TGCAGCGTTGGGACAGGGGGGTCCTACGAGCAGTACTTC. As protein: CSVGTGGSYEQYF. The rearrangement joins TRBV29-1 to TRBJ2-7; 10 nucleotides agree with TRBD1. This CDR3 is 13 amino acids long. V lost 4 bases, J lost 1 base, and 1 base stayed unmatched. CDR1 is SQVTM, CDR2 ANQGSEA, per germline.